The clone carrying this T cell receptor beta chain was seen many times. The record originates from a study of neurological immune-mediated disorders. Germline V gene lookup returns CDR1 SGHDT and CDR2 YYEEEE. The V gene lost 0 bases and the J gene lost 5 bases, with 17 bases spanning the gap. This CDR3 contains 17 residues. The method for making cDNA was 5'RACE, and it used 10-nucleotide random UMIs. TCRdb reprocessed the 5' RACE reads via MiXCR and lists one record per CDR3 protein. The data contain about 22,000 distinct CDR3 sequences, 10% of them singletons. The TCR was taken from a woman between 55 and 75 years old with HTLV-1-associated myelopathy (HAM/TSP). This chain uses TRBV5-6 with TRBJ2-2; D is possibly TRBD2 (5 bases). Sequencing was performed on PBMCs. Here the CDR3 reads CASSLARSRTSTGELFF. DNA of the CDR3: TGTGCCAGCAGCTTGGCTCGGTCCCGGACTTCGACCGGGGAGCTGTTTTTT. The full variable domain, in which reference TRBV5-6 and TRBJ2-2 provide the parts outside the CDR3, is DAGVTQSPTHLIKTRGQQVTLRCSPKSGHDTVSWYQQALGQGPQFIFQYYEEEERQRGNFPDRFSGHQFPNYSSELNVNALLLGDSALYLCASSLARSRTSTGELFFGEGSRLTVL.